This TCR beta chain was identified during a study of cytomegalovirus exposure and HLA in healthy donors. Study at large: About 180 million T cells yielded 90 million to 130 million unique TCR beta sequences, as an earlier analysis found.

PCR used 60 Vbeta primers and 13 Jbeta primers. The method was immunoSEQ multiplex PCR; TCRdb's version includes in-frame clones alone and lacks a portion of them. This repertoire includes about 54,000 clones. The donors (healthy individuals) were bone marrow donors. About this clone: Antigen: not known.

Germline-derived CDR1 and CDR2 are MDHEN and SYDVKM. CDR3 size: 15 residues. The ends lost 4 bases at V and 3 bases at J; junction bases unmatched: 9. The study, taken as a whole, reports: What a later analysis showed was that several of the most significant clusters appeared linked to common viral pathogens.

This clonotype was obtained from a woman in her 40s in good health and CMV-seronegative. Sequencing was performed on PBMCs. The rearrangement links TRBV28 to TRBJ2-7; 7 bases are a match to TRBD1. CDR3 residues: CASSSPGPGGYEQYF. For the CDR3, the DNA is TGTGCCAGCAGTTCCCCGGGACCAGGGGGCTACGAGCAGTACTTC.